This T cell receptor (beta chain) is drawn from a study of blood T cell repertoires in COVID-19. V was clipped by 5 bases and J by 6 bases, with 14 bases between them. CDR3 length: 13 residues. From germline, CDR1 is SGHTA and CDR2 FQGTGA. The method was immunoSEQ multiplex PCR; TCRdb's version includes in-frame clones alone and lacks a portion of them. Found here are 48,000 or so clones, roughly 87% of them singletons; the top ten hold about 2.9%. This chain uses TRBV7-3 with TRBJ2-7; weak D call: TRBD2 (6 bases). Source material: peripheral blood. This clonotype was obtained from a human donor in a cohort sampled during active COVID-19. CDR3 loop: CASSPGGAGEQYF. CDR3 DNA: TGTGCCAGCAGCCCAGGAGGGGCAGGCGAGCAGTACTTC.